A single sample gave rise to the 14 T cell receptor beta chains below, sequenced in a study of blood T cell repertoires in COVID-19. Libraries were prepared by immunoSEQ multiplex PCR; TCRdb keeps only in-frame clonotypes and omits some of them. The data show roughly 250,000 clones, around nine tenths seen once. Sequencing was performed on PBMCs or T cells enriched from blood (not recorded which). Source of these receptors: a woman between 45 and 60 years old who had recovered from COVID-19.

J is TRBJ1-6 and V is TRBV19, with D hard to call. The CDR3 has 17 amino acids. Trimming shortened V by 5 bases and J by 0 bases, and 14 bases separated the two germline ends. CDR1 and CDR2 from the germline V gene are LNHDA and SQIVND (reference sequence). The CDR3 DNA reads as TGTGCCAGTAGTCTACGACCGAGGAGCTCCTATAATTCACCCCTCCACTTT. Its protein product is CASSLRPRSSYNSPLHF.

This sequence joins TRBV19 and TRBJ2-7, with a weak D call TRBD2 (6 bases). CDR3 length equals 14 residues. V lost 4 bases and J 0 bases, leaving 10 bases between the germline ends. CDR1 and CDR2 (germline): LNHDA, SQIVND (reference sequence). The CDR3 coding sequence is TGTGCCAGTAGTACCTTGGGACTCTCCTACGAGCAGTACTTC. This encodes CASSTLGLSYEQYF. The full variable domain, with the rest looked up from reference TRBV19 and TRBJ2-7, is DGGITQSPKYLFRKEGQNVTLSCEQNLNHDAMYWYRQDPGQGLRLIYYSQIVNDFQKGDIAEGYSVSREKKESFPLTVTSAQKNPTAFYLCASSTLGLSYEQYFGPGTRLTVT.

The rearrangement joins TRBV28 to TRBJ2-7, with D perhaps matching TRBD2 (5 bases). CDR1 and CDR2 from the germline V gene are MDHEN and SYDVKM. This CDR3 comprises 14 residues. The V gene lost 7 bases and the J gene lost 1 base, with 14 bases spanning the gap. The CDR3 nucleotides read TGTGCCAGCACCCCCCTTTCGGGGTCCTACGAGCAGTACTTC. Translation gives CASTPLSGSYEQYF.

This chain uses TRBV18 with TRBJ1-4; a possible D gene is TRBD1 (6 bases). Germline V gives CDR1 KGHSH, CDR2 LQKENI. This CDR3 is 15 amino acids long. V was pared by 2 bases and J by 4 bases, with 11 bases between. DNA for the CDR3: TGTGCCAGCTCACCAAGCCAGGGGTATAATGAAAAACTGTTTTTT. It is translated as CASSPSQGYNEKLFF.

The chain employs TRBV15 and TRBJ1-2, with 7 nucleotides matching TRBD1. The length of the CDR3 is 12 residues. Germline values: CDR1 LNHNV, CDR2 YYDKDF (reference sequence). V dropped 1 base and J dropped 8; count of bases not matched to a gene: 1. CDR3 DNA: TGTGCCACCAGCAGAGCCAGGGGGGGCTACACCTTC. This gives the protein CATSRARGGYTF. Supplemented by reference TRBV15 and TRBJ1-2, the full variable domain reads DAMVIQNPRYQVTQFGKPVTLSCSQTLNHNVMYWYQQKSSQAPKLLFHYYDKDFNNEADTPDNFQSRRPNTSFCFLDIRSPGLGDTAMYLCATSRARGGYTFGSGTRLTVV.

The V call is TRBV6-5, the J call TRBJ2-1; 7 bases are shared with TRBD2. The CDR3 extends over 15 amino acids. Germline V lookup: CDR1 MNHEY, CDR2 SVGAGI. The V and J ends lost 6 bases and 6 bases, in that order; junction bases with no gene match: 11. CDR3 coding DNA: TGTGCCAGCAGGGAGGGCGGGAGAGCTGGCAATGAGCAGTTCTTC. Its translation: CASREGGRAGNEQFF.

The chain carries TRBV7-8 and TRBJ1-3; possible D gene TRBD1, 6 bases. Germline CDR1 is SGHVS and CDR2 is FQNEAQ. The CDR3 covers 18 residues. With 2 bases removed from V and 2 bases from J, the gap between germline ends came to 19 bases. The CDR3 spells CASSLLRWGPAAGNTIYF. CDR3 nucleotides: TGTGCCAGCAGCTTATTACGATGGGGGCCGGCGGCTGGAAACACCATATATTTT.

This chain connects TRBV10-1 to TRBJ1-3; no clear D gene. Looked up from germline, CDR1 is WNHNN and CDR2 is SYGVQD (reference sequence). The CDR3 is made up of 18 amino acids. Trimming left V 9 bases short and J 4 bases short, with 28 bases between. The CDR3 reads CASYLFRRSVPSGNTIYF. The DNA for the CDR3 is TGCGCCAGTTACCTCTTCCGGCGGAGCGTGCCTTCGGGAAACACCATATATTTT.

A few counts support this clone. V gene TRBV5-1 combines with J gene TRBJ2-7; D possibly corresponds to TRBD2 (6 bases). The CDR3 has 15 residues. Germline V CDR1 and CDR2: SGHRS, YFSETQ. Between the trimmed V and J ends, which lost 4 bases and 0 bases, there was a span of 14 bases. The CDR3 loop is CASSTGDGTSYEQYF. CDR3 coding DNA: TGCGCCAGCAGCACGGGGGACGGGACCTCCTACGAGCAGTACTTC.

The chain carries TRBV27 and TRBJ2-1, with 11 bases identical to TRBD2. The V gene's germline CDR1 is MNHEY and CDR2 SMNVEV (reference sequence). The CDR3 covers 15 residues. Trimming at V came to 7 bases and at J to 6 bases, leaving 8 bases not matched to a gene. CDR3 loop: CASNIGTSGSNEQFF. Written as DNA, the CDR3 is TGTGCCAGCAACATCGGTACTAGCGGGAGCAATGAGCAGTTCTTC.

The genes are TRBV7-8 and TRBJ2-2, with TRBD2 identical over 7 bases. Germline V gene data show CDR1 as SGHVS and CDR2 as FQNEAQ. V was clipped by 7 bases and J by 4 bases; unmatched bases: 6. The CDR3 consists of 14 residues. The CDR3 sequence is CASNRASGTGELFF. The CDR3 DNA is TGTGCCAGCAACCGGGCTAGCGGCACCGGGGAGCTGTTTTTT.

The chain has TRBV27 and TRBJ2-1, with a tentative D call TRBD2 (6 bases). Germline loops: CDR1 MNHEY, CDR2 SMNVEV (reference sequence). Trimming pared 5 bases from V and 3 bases from J, leaving 23 bases between. The CDR3 length is 18 residues. CDR3: CASSPQSLPGGFYNEQFF. The CDR3 region has the DNA TGTGCCAGCAGTCCTCAAAGCCTCCCTGGGGGGTTCTACAATGAGCAGTTCTTC.

The chain couples TRBV29-1 to TRBJ1-4; D is undetermined. Per the germline V gene, CDR1 is SQVTM and CDR2 is ANQGSEA. V gave up 5 bases and J gave up 0 bases, with 13 bases separating them. This CDR3 is 15 amino acids long. In DNA, the CDR3 is TGCAGCGTTCAATTACCCGGGGCAACTAATGAAAAACTGTTTTTT. Protein: CSVQLPGATNEKLFF.

As DNA, the CDR3 is TGTGCCAGCAGCTTAGGGGGCACGCGAGCATACAATGAGCAGTTCTTC. Translation gives CASSLGGTRAYNEQFF. The rearrangement links TRBV7-2 to TRBJ2-1, with TRBD1 as a possible D gene (5 bases). This CDR3 has 16 amino acids. Germline V lookup: CDR1 SGHTA, CDR2 FQGNSA. V gave up 1 base and J gave up 4 bases, with 14 bases separating them.